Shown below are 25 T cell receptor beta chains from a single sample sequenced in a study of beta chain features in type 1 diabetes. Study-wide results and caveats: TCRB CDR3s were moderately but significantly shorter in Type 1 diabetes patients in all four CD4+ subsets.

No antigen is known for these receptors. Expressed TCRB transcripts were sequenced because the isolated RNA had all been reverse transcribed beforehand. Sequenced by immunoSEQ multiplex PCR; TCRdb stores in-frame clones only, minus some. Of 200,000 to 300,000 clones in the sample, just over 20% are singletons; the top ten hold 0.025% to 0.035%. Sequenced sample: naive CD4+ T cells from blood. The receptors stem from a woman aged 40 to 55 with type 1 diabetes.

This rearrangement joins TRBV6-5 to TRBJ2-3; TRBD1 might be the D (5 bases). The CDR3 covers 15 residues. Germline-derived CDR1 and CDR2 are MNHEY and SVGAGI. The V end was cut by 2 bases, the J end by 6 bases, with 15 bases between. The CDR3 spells CASSYEQANWDTQYF. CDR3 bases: TGTGCCAGCAGTTACGAACAGGCCAACTGGGATACGCAGTATTTT.

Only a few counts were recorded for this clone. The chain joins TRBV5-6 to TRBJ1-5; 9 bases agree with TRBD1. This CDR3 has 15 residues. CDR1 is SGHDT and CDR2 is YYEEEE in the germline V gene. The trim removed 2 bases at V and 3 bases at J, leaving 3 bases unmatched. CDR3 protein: CASSFWTGANQPQHF. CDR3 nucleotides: TGTGCCAGCAGCTTCTGGACAGGGGCCAATCAGCCCCAGCATTTT.

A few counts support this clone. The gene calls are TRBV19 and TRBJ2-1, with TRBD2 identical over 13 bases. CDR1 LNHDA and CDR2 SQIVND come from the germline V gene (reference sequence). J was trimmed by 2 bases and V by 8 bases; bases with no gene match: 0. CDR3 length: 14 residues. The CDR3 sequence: CASGLAGAYNEQFF. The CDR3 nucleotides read TGTGCCAGTGGACTAGCGGGAGCCTACAATGAGCAGTTCTTC.

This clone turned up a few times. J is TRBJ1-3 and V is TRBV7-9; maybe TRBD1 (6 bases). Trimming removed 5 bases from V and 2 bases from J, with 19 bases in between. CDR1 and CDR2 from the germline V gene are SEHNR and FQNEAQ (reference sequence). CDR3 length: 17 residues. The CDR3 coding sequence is TGTGCCAGCAGCCCTCCGGACAGTTTGGGCGCTGGAAACACCATATATTTT. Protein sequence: CASSPPDSLGAGNTIYF.

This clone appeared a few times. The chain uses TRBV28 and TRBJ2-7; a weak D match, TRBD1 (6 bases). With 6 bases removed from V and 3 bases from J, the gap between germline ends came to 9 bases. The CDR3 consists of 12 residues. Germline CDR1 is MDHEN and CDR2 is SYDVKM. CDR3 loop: CASRSQGYEQYF. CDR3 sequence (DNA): TGTGCCAGCAGGTCACAGGGCTACGAGCAGTACTTC.

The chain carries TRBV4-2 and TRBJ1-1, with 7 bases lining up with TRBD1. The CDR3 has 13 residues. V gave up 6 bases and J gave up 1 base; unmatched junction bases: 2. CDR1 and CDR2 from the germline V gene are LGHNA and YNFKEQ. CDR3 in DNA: TGTGCCAGCAGGGGGACAGAGAACACTGAAGCTTTCTTT. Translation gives CASRGTENTEAFF.

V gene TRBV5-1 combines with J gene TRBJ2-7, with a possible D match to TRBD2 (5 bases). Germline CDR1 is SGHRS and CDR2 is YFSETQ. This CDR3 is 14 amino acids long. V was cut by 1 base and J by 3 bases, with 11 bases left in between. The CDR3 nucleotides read TGCGCCAGCAGCTTGACCACCCGGGGCTACGAGCAGTACTTC. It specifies CASSLTTRGYEQYF.

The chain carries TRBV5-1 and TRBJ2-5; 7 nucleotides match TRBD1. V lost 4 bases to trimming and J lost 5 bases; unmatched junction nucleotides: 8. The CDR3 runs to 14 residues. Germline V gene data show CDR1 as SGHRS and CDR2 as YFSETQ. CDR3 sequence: CASSGTGAGETQYF. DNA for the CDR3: TGCGCCAGCAGCGGAACAGGGGCCGGGGAGACCCAGTACTTC. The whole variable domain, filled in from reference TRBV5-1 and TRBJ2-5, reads KAGVTQTPRYLIKTRGQQVTLSCSPISGHRSVSWYQQTPGQGLQFLFEYFSETQRNKGNFPGRFSGRQFSNSRSEMNVSTLELGDSALYLCASSGTGAGETQYFGPGTRLLVL.

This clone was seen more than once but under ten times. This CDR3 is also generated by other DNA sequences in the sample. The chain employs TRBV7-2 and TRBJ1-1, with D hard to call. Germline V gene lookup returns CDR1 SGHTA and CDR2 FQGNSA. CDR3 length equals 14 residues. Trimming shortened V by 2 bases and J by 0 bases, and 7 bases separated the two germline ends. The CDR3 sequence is CASSLSGVNTEAFF. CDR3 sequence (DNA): TGTGCCAGCAGCTTATCCGGGGTGAACACTGAAGCTTTCTTT.

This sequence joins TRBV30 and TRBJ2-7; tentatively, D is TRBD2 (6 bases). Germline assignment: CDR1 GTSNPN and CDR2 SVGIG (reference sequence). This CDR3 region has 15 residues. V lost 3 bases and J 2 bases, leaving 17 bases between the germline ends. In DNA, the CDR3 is TGTGCCTGGAGGGATCTGGGGCTAGCGACCTACGAGCAGTACTTC. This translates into CAWRDLGLATYEQYF.

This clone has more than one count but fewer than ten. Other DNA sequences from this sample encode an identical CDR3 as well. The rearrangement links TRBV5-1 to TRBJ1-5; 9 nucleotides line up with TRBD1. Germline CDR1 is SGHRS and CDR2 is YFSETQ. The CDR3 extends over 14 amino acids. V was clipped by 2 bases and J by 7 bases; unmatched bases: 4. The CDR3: CASSLQGAGQPQHF. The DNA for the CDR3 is TGCGCCAGCAGCTTACAGGGGGCAGGGCAGCCCCAGCATTTT.

The CDR3 DNA is TGTGCCAGCAGCCCCGGACAGGGAGACTATGGCTACACCTTC. Translation gives CASSPGQGDYGYTF. The gene calls are TRBV9 and TRBJ1-2; 8 nucleotides match TRBD1. This CDR3 region has 14 residues. Trimming removed 4 bases from V and 3 bases from J; junction bases left unmatched: 5. Germline CDR1 reads SGDLS; CDR2 reads YYNGEE.

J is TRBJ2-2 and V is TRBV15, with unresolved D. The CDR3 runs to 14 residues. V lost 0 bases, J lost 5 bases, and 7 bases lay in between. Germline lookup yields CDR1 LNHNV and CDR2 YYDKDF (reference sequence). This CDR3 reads CATSRELDTGELFF. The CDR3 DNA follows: TGTGCCACCAGCAGAGAGTTAGATACCGGGGAGCTGTTTTTT.

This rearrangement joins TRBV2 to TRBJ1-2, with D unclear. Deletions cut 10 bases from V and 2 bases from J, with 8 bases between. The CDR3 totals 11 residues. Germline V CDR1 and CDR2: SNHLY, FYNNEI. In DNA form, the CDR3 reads TGTGCCACTAGTGCCAACTATGGCTACACCTTC. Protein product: CATSANYGYTF.

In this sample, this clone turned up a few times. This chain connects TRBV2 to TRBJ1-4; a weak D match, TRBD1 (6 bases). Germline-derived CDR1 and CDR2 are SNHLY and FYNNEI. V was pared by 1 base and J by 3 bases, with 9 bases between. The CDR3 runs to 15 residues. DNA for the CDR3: TGTGCCAGCAGTGAAGGGGGGCAAGCTAATGAAAAACTGTTTTTT. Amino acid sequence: CASSEGGQANEKLFF.

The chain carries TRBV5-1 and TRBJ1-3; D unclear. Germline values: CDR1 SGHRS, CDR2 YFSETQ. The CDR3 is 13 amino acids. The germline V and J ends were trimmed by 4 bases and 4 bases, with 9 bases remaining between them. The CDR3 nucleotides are TGCGCCAGCAGCGAAAGCTTCGGAAACACCATATATTTT. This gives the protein CASSESFGNTIYF.

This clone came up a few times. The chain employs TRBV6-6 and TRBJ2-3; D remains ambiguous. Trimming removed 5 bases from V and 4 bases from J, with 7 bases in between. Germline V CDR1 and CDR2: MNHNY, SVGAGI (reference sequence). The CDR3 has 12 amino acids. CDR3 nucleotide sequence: TGTGCCAGCAGTAGCTCTCCAGATACGCAGTATTTT. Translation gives CASSSSPDTQYF.

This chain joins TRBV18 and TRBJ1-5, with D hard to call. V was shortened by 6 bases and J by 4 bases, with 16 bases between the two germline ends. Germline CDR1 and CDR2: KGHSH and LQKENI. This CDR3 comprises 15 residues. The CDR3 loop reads CASSPGSGRNQPQHF. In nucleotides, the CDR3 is TGTGCCAGCTCCCCCGGATCCGGCAGGAATCAGCCCCAGCATTTT.

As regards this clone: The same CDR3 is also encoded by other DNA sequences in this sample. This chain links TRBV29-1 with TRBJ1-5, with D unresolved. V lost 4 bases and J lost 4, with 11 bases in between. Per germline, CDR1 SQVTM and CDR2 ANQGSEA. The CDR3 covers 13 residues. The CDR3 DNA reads TGCAGCGTTGTACCCGGTCTTAATCAGCCCCAGCATTTT. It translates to CSVVPGLNQPQHF.

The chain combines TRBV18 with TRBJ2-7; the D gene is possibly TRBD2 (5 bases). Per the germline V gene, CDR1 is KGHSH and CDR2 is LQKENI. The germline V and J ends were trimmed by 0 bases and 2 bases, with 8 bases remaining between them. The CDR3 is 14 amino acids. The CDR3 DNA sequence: TGTGCCAGCTCACCACCGAGCGGACCCTACGAGCAGTACTTC. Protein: CASSPPSGPYEQYF. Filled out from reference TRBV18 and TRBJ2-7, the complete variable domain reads NAGVMQNPRHLVRRRGQEARLRCSPMKGHSHVYWYRQLPEEGLKFMVYLQKENIIDESGMPKERFSAEFPKEGPSILRIQQVVRGDSAAYFCASSPPSGPYEQYFGPGTRLTVT.

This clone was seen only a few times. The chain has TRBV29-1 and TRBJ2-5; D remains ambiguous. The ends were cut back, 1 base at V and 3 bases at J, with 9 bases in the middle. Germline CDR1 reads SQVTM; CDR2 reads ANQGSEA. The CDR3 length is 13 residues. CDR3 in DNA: TGCAGCGTTGAAGTCCAGGTTGAAGAGACCCAGTACTTC. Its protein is CSVEVQVEETQYF.

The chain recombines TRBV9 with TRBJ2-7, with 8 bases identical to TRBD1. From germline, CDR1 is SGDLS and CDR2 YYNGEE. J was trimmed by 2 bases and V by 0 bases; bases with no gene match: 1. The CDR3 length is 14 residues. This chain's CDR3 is CASSVEQGAYEQYF. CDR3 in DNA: TGTGCCAGCAGCGTAGAACAGGGGGCCTACGAGCAGTACTTC.

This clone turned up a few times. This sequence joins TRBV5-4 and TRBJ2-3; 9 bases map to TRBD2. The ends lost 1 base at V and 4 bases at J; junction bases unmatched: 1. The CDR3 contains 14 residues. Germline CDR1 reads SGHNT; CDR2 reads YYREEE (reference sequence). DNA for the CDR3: TGTGCCAGCAGCTTGCAGCGGGGGGCAGATACGCAGTATTTT. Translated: CASSLQRGADTQYF.

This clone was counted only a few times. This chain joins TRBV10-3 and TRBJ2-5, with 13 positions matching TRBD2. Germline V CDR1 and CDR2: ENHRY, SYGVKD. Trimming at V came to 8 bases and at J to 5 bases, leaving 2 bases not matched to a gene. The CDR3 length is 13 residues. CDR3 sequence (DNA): TGTGCCATCCAACTAGCGGGAGGGGAGACCCAGTACTTC. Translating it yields CAIQLAGGETQYF.

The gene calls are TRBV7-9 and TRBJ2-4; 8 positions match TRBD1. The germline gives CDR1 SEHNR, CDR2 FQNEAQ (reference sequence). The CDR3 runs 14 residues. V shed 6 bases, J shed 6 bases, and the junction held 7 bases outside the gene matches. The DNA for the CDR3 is TGTGCCAGCAGTTCCGGACAGGGTGGAAACATTCAGTACTTC. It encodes CASSSGQGGNIQYF. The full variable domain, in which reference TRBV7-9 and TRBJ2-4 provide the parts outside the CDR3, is DTGVSQNPRHKITKRGQNVTFRCDPISEHNRLYWYRQTLGQGPEFLTYFQNEAQLEKSRLLSDRFSAERPKGSFSTLEIQRTEQGDSAMYLCASSSGQGGNIQYFGAGTRLSVL.